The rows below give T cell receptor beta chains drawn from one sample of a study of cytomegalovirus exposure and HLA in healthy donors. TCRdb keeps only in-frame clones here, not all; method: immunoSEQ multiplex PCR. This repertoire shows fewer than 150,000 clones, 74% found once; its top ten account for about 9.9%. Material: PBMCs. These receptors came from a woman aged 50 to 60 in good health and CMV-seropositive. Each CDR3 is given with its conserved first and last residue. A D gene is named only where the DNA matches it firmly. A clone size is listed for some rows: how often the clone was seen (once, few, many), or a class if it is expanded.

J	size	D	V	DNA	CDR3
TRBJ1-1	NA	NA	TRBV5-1	TGCGCCAGCAGCTTGTCGGCAGGGGACACTGAAGCTTTCTTT	CASSLSAGDTEAFF
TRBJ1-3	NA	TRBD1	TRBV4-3	TGCGCCAGCAGCCAAGGGGGACAGGGAAACACCATATATTTT	CASSQGGQGNTIYF
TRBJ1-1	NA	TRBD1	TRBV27	TGTGCCAGCAGTCGAGGGGGCGGCACTGAAGCTTTCTTT	CASSRGGGTEAFF
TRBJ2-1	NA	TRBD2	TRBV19	TGTGCCAGTAGGACCACTAGCGGGGGGGGCGATGAGCAGTTCTTC	CASRTTSGGGDEQFF
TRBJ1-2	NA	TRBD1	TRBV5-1	TGCGCCAGCAGGGGAGAGACAGGGAGTAGCTATGGCTACACCTTC	CASRGETGSSYGYTF
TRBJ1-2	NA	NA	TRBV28	TGTGCCAGCAGTTTCATGGGGGGTGGCTACACCTTC	CASSFMGGGYTF
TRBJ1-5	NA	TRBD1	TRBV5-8	TGTGCCAGCAGCTTCTGGGGGGCCGGGACAGGGGGCAATCAGCCCCAGCATTTT	CASSFWGAGTGGNQPQHF
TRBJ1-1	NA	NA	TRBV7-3	TGTGCCAGCAGCTTAAACAGCCAGAACACTGAAGCTTTCTTT	CASSLNSQNTEAFF
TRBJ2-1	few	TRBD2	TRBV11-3	TGTGCCAGCAGCTTCGGGACTAGCGGGGACAATGAGCAGTTCTTC	CASSFGTSGDNEQFF
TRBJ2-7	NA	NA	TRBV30	TGTGCCTGGGGAGGACAGTTTTCCTACGAGCAGTACTTC	CAWGGQFSYEQYF
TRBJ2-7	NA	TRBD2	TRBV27	TGTGCCAGCATCCCCGCGGGACTAGCGGGGGAGCAGTACTTC	CASIPAGLAGEQYF
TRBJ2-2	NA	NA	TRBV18	TGTGCCAGCTCACCACCTTCGGGGGCCGGGGAGCTGTTTTTT	CASSPPSGAGELFF
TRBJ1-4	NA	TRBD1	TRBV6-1	TGTGCCAGCAGGGCTATCGGACAGGGGGAGGCAAAACTGTTTTTT	CASRAIGQGEAKLFF
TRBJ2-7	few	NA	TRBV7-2	TGTGCCAGCAGCGATGGGGGCGGACGGGGCAGCGAGCAGTACTTC	CASSDGGGRGSEQYF